The 10 T cell receptor beta chains in this list originate from one sample, sequenced in a study of Graves' ophthalmopathy and Graves' hyperthyroidism. Amplifying from RNA transcripts, the study obtained TCR beta CDR3 regions. HTBI-primed first-round RT-PCR preceded second-round multiplex PCR. TCRdb independently ran MiXCR on the multiplex PCR reads; one entry per CDR3 protein. The sample lists around 1.1 million distinct CDR3 sequences, 35% to 40% occurring once. Input material: peripheral blood or thyroid tissue (not recorded which). Source of these receptors: an adult man with Graves' hyperthyroidism.

This sequence joins TRBV20-1 and TRBJ2-5; 8 nucleotides line up with TRBD2. V lost 4 bases and J lost 2; bases outside the gene matches: 3. Germline V gene lookup returns CDR1 DFQATT and CDR2 SNEGSKA (reference sequence). CDR3 length: 13 amino acids. The CDR3 here is CSAISGEQETQYF. The DNA of the CDR3 is TGCAGTGCTATTAGCGGGGAACAAGAGACCCAGTACTTC.

As to this clonotype: This may stem from a read error, because a much larger clone lies one nucleotide away. CDR3: CASSVLGQGQETQYF. The CDR3 region has the DNA TGTGCCAGCAGCGTACTAGGACAGGGCCAAGAGACCCAGTACTTC. The chain recombines TRBV9 with TRBJ2-5; 8 nucleotides agree with TRBD1. CDR1 SGDLS and CDR2 YYNGEE come from the germline V gene. The V gene end was trimmed by 1 base and the J gene end by 1 base; junction bases not matched to a gene: 3. This CDR3 comprises 15 residues. Together with reference TRBV9 and TRBJ2-5, the CDR3 gives the full variable domain: DSGVTQTPKHLITATGQRVTLRCSPRSGDLSVYWYQQSLDQGLQFLIQYYNGEERAKGNILERFSAQQFPDLHSELNLSSLELGDSALYFCASSVLGQGQETQYFGPGTRLLVL.

This clonotype was picked up many times. The chain joins TRBV7-9 to TRBJ1-4, with D uncertain. This CDR3 contains 12 residues. Germline CDR1 and CDR2: SEHNR and FQNEAQ (reference sequence). The germline V and J ends were trimmed by 0 bases and 6 bases, with 2 bases remaining between them. DNA of the CDR3: TGTGCCAGCAGCTTAGCGGATGAAAAACTGTTTTTT. This sequence encodes CASSLADEKLFF.

This clonotype was observed a single time. The CDR3 reads CSQGYGYTF. The CDR3 DNA reads as TGCAGCCAGGGGTATGGCTACACCTTC. This chain joins TRBV29-1 and TRBJ1-2; a weak D match, TRBD1 (6 bases). Germline-derived CDR1 and CDR2 are SQVTM and ANQGSEA. The CDR3 runs 9 residues. The V gene lost 8 bases and the J gene lost 5 bases, with 6 bases spanning the gap. The full variable domain, rest sourced from reference TRBV29-1 and TRBJ1-2, is SAVISQKPSRDICQRGTSLTIQCQVDSQVTMMFWYRQQPGQSLTLIATANQGSEATYESGFVIDKFPISRPNLTFSTLTVSNMSPEDSSIYLCSQGYGYTFGSGTRLTVV.

This clonotype was seen a handful of times. The V gene is TRBV7-2, the J gene TRBJ2-7; 7 bases align to TRBD1. Germline V gene sequence: CDR1 SGHTA, CDR2 FQGNSA. The CDR3 is 15 residues long. With V trimmed by 3 bases and J by 6 bases, 11 bases remained unmatched. CDR3 sequence reads: CASSLKSGQSGEQYF. The CDR3 DNA reads as TGTGCCAGCAGCTTGAAATCGGGACAGTCGGGCGAGCAGTACTTC.

This sequence joins TRBV5-5 and TRBJ1-1, with 7 bases lining up with TRBD1. The J segment lost 5 bases and the V segment lost 5 bases, leaving 9 bases of the junction unmatched. CDR1 and CDR2 from the germline V gene are SGHKS and YYEKEE (reference sequence). The CDR3 loop spans 14 amino acids. CDR3 nucleotide sequence: TGTGCCAGCAGTACCACAGGGGAGAAAACTGAAGCTTTCTTT. Its protein product is CASSTTGEKTEAFF.

In regard to this clonotype: This sequence may be a read error, since a much larger clone differs from it by one base. The chain links TRBV9 to TRBJ2-5; D may match TRBD1 or TRBD2 (5 bases each). This CDR3 is built from 17 residues. Germline V gene sequence: CDR1 SGDLS, CDR2 YYNGEE. CDR3 DNA: TGCGCCAGCAGTGAGGGGAGTGTATGGCAGCCTAGGAAGACCCAGTGCTTC. Translating gives CASSEGSVWQPRKTQCF.

The J gene is TRBJ2-2, the V gene TRBV12-3 or TRBV12-4; 8 nucleotides agree with TRBD1. The CDR3 is 17 residues long. The junction had 10 bases not matched to a gene; V was cut back by 4 bases and J by 3 bases. The CDR3 reads CASSSPSTGADTGELFF. Here the CDR3 DNA reads TGTGCCAGCAGTTCCCCCTCGACAGGGGCCGACACCGGGGAGCTGTTTTTT.

The chain has TRBV4-1 and TRBJ1-5; D gene uncertain. The CDR3 loop spans 16 amino acids. V lost 0 bases and J 0 bases, leaving 9 bases between the germline ends. Germline CDR1 is MGHRA and CDR2 is YSYEKL. CDR3 amino acids: CASSQDKGSSNQPQHF. CDR3 bases: TGCGCCAGCAGCCAAGATAAGGGCAGTAGCAATCAGCCCCAGCATTTT.

Comment on this clonotype: In this CDR3 the conserved last residue, phenylalanine or tryptophan, is missing, so a read error is likely. The genes are TRBV20-1 and TRBJ1-3; no clear D gene. The CDR3 is made up of 15 amino acids. CDR1 DFQATT and CDR2 SNEGSKA come from the germline V gene (reference sequence). The V end was cut by 0 bases, the J end by 3 bases, with 12 bases between. In nucleotides, the CDR3 is TGCAGTGCTAGAGATGTCAAAGGACTTGGAAACACCATATATCTT. Its protein is CSARDVKGLGNTIYL.